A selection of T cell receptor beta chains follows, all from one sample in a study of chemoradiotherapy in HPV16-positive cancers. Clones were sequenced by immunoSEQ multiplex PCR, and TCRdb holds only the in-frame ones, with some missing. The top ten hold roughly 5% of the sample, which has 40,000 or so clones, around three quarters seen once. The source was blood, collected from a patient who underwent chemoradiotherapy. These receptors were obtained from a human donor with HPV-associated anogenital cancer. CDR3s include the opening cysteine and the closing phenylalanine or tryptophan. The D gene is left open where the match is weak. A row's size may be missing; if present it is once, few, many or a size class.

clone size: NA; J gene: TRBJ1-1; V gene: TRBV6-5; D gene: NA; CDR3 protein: CASSLTALMNTEAFF; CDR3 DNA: TGTGCCAGCAGTTTGACGGCCCTCATGAACACTGAAGCTTTCTTT
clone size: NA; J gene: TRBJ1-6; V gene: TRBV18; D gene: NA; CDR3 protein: CASSPQTEYNSPLHF; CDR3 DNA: TGTGCCAGCTCACCCCAGACAGAATATAATTCACCCCTCCACTTT
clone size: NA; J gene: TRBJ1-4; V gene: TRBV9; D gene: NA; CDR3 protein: CASSGGSRTTNEKLFF; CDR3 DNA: TGTGCCAGCAGCGGGGGATCCAGAACAACTAATGAAAAACTGTTTTTT
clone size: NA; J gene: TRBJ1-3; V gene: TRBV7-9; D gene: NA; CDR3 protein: CASSFQGPGNTIYF; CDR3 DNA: TGTGCCAGCAGCTTCCAGGGGCCTGGAAACACCATATATTTT
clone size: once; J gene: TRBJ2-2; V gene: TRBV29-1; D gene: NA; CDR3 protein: CSVDGQHTGELFF; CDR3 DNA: TGCAGCGTTGACGGCCAGCACACCGGGGAGCTGTTTTTT
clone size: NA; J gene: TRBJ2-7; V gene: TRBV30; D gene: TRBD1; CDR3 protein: CAWSPYYTGTGFHEQYF; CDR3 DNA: TGTGCCTGGAGTCCCTACTATACCGGGACAGGGTTTCACGAGCAGTACTTC
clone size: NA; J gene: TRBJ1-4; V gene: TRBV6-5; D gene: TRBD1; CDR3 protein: CASSYSTGINEKLFF; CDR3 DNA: TGTGCCAGCAGTTACTCGACAGGGATTAATGAAAAACTGTTTTTT
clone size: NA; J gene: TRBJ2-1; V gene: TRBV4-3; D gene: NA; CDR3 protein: CASSQDPRQGLDEQFF; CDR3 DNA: TGCGCCAGCAGCCAAGATCCAAGGCAGGGGCTCGATGAGCAGTTCTTC
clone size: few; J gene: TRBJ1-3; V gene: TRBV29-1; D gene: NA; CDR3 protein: CSVTSGNTIYF; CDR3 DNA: TGCAGCGTTACTTCTGGAAACACCATATATTTT
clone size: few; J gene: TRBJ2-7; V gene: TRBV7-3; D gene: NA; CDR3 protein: CASSSQGGTYEQYF; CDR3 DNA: TGTGCCAGCAGCTCCCAGGGGGGTACCTACGAGCAGTACTTC
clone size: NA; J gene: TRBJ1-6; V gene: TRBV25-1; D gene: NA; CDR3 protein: CASSEGWSSYNSPLHF; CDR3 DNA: TGTGCCAGCAGTGAAGGTTGGAGCTCCTATAATTCACCCCTCCACTTT
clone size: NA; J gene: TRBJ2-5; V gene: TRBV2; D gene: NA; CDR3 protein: CASSVAGIRETQYF; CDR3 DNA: TGTGCCAGCAGTGTTGCAGGGATTAGGGAGACCCAGTACTTC
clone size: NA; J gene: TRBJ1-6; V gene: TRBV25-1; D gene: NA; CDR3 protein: CASSEPVGDNSPLHF; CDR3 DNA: TGTGCCAGCAGTGAACCGGTGGGAGATAATTCACCCCTCCACTTT
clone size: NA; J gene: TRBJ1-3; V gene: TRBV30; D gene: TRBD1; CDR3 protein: CAWSPTGQAGNTIYF; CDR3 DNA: TGTGCCTGGAGCCCCACGGGACAGGCGGGAAACACCATATATTTT
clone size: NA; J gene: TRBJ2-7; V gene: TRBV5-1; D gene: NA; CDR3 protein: CASSVSGLFYEQYF; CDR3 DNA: TGCGCCAGCAGCGTCTCGGGACTCTTCTACGAGCAGTACTTC
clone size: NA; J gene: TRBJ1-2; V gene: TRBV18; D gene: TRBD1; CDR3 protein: CASSPIGLGTGKLNYGYTF; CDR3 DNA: TGTGCCAGCTCACCAATTGGCCTCGGGACAGGGAAATTGAACTATGGCTACACCTTC
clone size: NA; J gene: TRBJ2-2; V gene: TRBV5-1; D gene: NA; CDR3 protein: CASSLFGIGTGELFF; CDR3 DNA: TGCGCCAGCAGCTTGTTCGGGATCGGCACCGGGGAGCTGTTTTTT
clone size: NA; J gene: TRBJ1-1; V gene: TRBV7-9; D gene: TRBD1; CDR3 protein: CASSLAGTGNTEAFF; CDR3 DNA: TGTGCCAGCAGCTTAGCGGGGACAGGGAACACTGAAGCTTTCTTT
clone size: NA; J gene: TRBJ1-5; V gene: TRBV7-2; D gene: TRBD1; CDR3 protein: CASSLDGTGVQPQHF; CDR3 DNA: TGTGCCAGCAGCTTAGACGGGACAGGGGTTCAGCCCCAGCATTTT
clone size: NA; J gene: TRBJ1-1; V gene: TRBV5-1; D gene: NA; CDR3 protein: CASSPGPGDTEAFF; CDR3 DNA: TGCGCCAGCAGCCCGGGTCCTGGTGACACTGAAGCTTTCTTT
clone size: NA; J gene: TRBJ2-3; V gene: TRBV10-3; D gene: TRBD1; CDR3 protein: CAIRRTGDSDTQYF; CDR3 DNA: TGTGCCATCAGGAGGACAGGGGATTCAGATACGCAGTATTTT
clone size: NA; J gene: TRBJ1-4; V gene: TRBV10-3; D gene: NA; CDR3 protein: CAIRRLRAEKLFF; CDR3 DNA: TGTGCCATCCGGCGGTTACGGGCTGAAAAACTGTTTTTT
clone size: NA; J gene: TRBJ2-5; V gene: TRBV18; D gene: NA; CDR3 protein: CASSPLGQGTETQYF; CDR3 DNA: TGTGCCAGCTCACCTCTTGGGCAGGGAACAGAGACCCAGTACTTC
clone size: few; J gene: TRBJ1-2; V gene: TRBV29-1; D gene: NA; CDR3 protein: CSVDRGPYGYTF; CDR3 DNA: TGCAGCGTTGACAGGGGTCCCTATGGCTACACCTTC
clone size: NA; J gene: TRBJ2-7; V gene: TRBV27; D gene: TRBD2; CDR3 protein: CASSFREGYEQYF; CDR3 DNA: TGTGCCAGCAGTTTTCGGGAGGGGTACGAGCAGTACTTC
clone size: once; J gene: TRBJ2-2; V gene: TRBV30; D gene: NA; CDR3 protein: CAWMGIAGIGELFF; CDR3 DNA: TGTGCCTGGATGGGGATCGCAGGGATCGGGGAGCTGTTTTTT